The entry below describes one TCR beta chain. The CDR3 is 15 amino acids. Germline CDR1 reads SGHNT; CDR2 reads YYREEE (reference sequence). V was shortened by 0 bases and J by 0 bases, with 7 bases between the two germline ends. This sample was taken from a study of blood T cell repertoires in COVID-19. Profiling relied on immunoSEQ multiplex PCR, and the TCRdb table lists in-frame clones only, not all of them. The sample records under 250,000 clones, 70% to 90% being singletons. This chain joins TRBV5-4 and TRBJ1-3, with unresolved D. The sequence was obtained from a woman aged 45-65 years with acute COVID-19. The sample was PBMCs or T cells enriched from blood (not recorded which). The CDR3 protein is CASSLGSPSGNTIYF. The CDR3 region has the DNA TGTGCCAGCAGCTTGGGGAGCCCCTCTGGAAACACCATATATTTT.